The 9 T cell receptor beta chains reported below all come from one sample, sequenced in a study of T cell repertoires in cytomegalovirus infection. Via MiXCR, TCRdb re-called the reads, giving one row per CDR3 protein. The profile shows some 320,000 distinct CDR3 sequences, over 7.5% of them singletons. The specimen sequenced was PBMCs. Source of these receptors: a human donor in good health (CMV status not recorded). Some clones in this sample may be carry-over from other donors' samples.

The CDR3 protein is CARPIGTGATQYF. The CDR3 DNA reads as TGTGCCAGGCCAATTGGGACAGGAGCGACCCAGTACTTC. This chain connects TRBV7-3 to TRBJ2-5, with TRBD1 matching 8 bases. CDR1 is SGHTA and CDR2 is FQGTGA in the germline V gene. The CDR3 spans 13 residues. With V trimmed by 9 bases and J by 7 bases, 10 bases remained unmatched. Using reference TRBV7-3 and TRBJ2-5 for the parts outside the CDR3, the full variable domain is GAGVSQTPSNKVTEKGKYVELRCDPISGHTALYWYRQSLGQGPEFLIYFQGTGAADDSGLPNDRFFAVRPEGSVSTLKIQRTERGDSAVYLCARPIGTGATQYFGPGTRLLVL.

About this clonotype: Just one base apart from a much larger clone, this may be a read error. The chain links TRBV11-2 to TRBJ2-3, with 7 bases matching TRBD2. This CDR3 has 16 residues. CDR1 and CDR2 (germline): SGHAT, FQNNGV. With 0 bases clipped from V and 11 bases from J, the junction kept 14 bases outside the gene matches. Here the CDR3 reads CASSLDESNGRSEQYF. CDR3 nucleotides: TGTGCCAGCAGCTTAGATGAATCTAACGGGAGGAGCGAGCAGTATTTT.

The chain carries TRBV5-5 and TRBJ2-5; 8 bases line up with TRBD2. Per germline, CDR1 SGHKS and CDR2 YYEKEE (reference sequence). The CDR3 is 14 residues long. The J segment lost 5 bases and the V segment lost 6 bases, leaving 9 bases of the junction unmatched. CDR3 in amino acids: CASKMGLVLETQYF. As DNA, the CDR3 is TGTGCCAGCAAGATGGGACTAGTTTTGGAGACCCAGTACTTC.

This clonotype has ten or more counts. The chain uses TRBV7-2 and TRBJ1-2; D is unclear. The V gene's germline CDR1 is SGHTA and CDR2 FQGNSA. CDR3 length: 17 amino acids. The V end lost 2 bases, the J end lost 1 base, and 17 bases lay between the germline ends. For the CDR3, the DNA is TGTGCCAGCAGCTTAAAGGTTTCTTCGAACAGTAACTATGGCTACACCTTC. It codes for CASSLKVSSNSNYGYTF.

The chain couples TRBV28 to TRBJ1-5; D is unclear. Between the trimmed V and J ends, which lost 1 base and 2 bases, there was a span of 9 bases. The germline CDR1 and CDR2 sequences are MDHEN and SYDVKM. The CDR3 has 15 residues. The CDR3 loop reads CASSLYREGNQPQHF. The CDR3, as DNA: TGTGCCAGCAGTTTATATAGGGAAGGCAATCAGCCCCAGCATTTT.

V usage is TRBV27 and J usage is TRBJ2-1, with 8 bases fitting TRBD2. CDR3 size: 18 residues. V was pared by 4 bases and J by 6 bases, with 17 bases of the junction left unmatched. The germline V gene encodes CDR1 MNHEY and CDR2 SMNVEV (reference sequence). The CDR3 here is CASSSRTRTSLFRNEQFF. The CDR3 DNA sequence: TGTGCCAGCAGTTCCCGGACCCGGACTAGCTTGTTTCGCAATGAGCAGTTCTTC.

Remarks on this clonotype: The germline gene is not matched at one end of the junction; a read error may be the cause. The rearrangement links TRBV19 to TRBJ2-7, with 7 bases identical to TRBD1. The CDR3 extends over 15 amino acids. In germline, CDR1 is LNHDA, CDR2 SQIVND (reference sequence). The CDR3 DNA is TGTGCCAGTAGTCCCACAGGGGCGGGCTCCTGCGAGCAGTACTTC. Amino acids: CASSPTGAGSCEQYF. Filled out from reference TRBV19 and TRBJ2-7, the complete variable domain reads DGGITQSPKYLFRKEGQNVTLSCEQNLNHDAMYWYRQDPGQGLRLIYYSQIVNDFQKGDIAEGYSVSREKKESFPLTVTSAQKNPTAFYLCASSPTGAGSCEQYFGPGTRLTVT.

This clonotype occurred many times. For the CDR3, the DNA is TGTGCCAGCAGTGTGGGGGGGACTGAATATACGCAGTATTTT. As protein: CASSVGGTEYTQYF. This chain connects TRBV6-1 to TRBJ2-3, with 7 bases identical to TRBD2. The CDR3 runs to 14 residues. V gave up 4 bases and J gave up 7 bases; unmatched junction bases: 8. CDR1 is MNHNS, CDR2 SASEGT, per germline.

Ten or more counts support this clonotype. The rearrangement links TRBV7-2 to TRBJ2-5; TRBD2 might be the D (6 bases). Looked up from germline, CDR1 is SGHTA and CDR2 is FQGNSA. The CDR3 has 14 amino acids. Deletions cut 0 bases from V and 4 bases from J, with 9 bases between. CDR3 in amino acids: CASSLAVSGETQYF. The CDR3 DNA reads TGTGCCAGCAGCTTAGCCGTTAGCGGAGAGACCCAGTACTTC.